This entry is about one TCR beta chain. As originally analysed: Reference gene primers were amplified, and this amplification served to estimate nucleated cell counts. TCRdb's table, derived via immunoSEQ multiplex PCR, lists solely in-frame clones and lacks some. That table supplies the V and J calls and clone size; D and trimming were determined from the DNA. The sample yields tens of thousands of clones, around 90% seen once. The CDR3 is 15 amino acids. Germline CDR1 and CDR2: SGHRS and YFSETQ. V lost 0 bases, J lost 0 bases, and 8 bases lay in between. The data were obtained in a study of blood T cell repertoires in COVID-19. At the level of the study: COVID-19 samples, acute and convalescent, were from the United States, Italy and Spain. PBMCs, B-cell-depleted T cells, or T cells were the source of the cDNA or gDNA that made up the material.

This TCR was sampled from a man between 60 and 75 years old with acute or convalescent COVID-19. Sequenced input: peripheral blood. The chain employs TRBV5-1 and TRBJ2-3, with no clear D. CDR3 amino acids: CASSLASVSTDTQYF. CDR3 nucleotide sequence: TGCGCCAGCAGCTTGGCGAGCGTTAGCACAGATACGCAGTATTTT.